This is a list of T cell receptor beta chains from one sample in a study of blood T cells in healthy people across ages. MiXCR, run by TCRdb on the 5' RACE reads, gives a single entry per CDR3 protein. The sample holds 780,000 or so distinct CDR3 sequences, roughly 56% seen once. The sequencing input was blood. These receptors were taken from a man aged 35-49 years in good health. CDR3s leave out the opening cysteine and the closing phenylalanine or tryptophan. The order of the fields is J gene, V gene, clone size, CDR3 protein. The size field is filled for only some rows; it gives once, few, many or a size class.

TRBJ2-5	TRBV7-6	-	ASSQLGSYQQETQY
TRBJ1-5	TRBV28	-	ASSAHRGGGNQPQH
TRBJ2-7	TRBV20-1	few	SATNPGASYEQY
TRBJ2-2	TRBV7-2	-	ASSPFAGTNTGELF
TRBJ1-6	TRBV7-2	-	ASSLKAIWDNSPLH
TRBJ2-3	TRBV20-1	-	SASYLAGGAGDTQY
TRBJ1-5	TRBV20-1	many	SARSSGVGPNQPQH
TRBJ2-7	TRBV7-9	-	ASSPPYISSYEQY
TRBJ1-4	TRBV4-2	-	ASSQREQNEKLF
-	TRBV5-5	-	ASSFPALDETQY
TRBJ1-5	TRBV7-9	-	ASSSSGGGNQPQH
TRBJ2-3	TRBV28	-	ASIPRQGFTTDTQY